The T cell receptor beta chain under discussion was sequenced for a study of Ad26.COV2.S vaccination and SARS-CoV-2 variants. Study conclusions and caveats: Responses of T cells in total may have been underestimated by the TCR breadth and depth analyses.

Only in-frame clones appear in the TCRdb table, and some are missing; sequencing was by immunoSEQ multiplex PCR. The sample carries about 450,000 clones, roughly 87% recorded once. Treatment defined: roughly 19 received Ad26.COV2.S at low or high dose, single or two shots; about five received placebo; per-sample allocation not given. Samples analyzed were those drawn on day 63 after the first vaccine or placebo injection. Recruitment in Boston yielded a donor of adult age, 18-55 years. In the case of this clone: Antigen: not known.

The CDR3 length is 14 residues. Trimming pared 2 bases from V and 4 bases from J, leaving 13 bases between. Germline-derived CDR1 and CDR2 are SGHNT and YYREEE (reference sequence). The chain employs TRBV5-4 and TRBJ2-7; D gene unclear. Sequencing was performed on peripheral blood, taken in a trial of Ad26.COV2.S vaccine versus placebo. This TCR came from a person aged 18 to 65 who received the Ad26.COV2.S COVID-19 vaccine or a placebo. CDR3 in amino acids: CASSFFGPPYEQYF. The DNA of the CDR3 is TGTGCCAGCAGCTTTTTTGGTCCACCTTACGAGCAGTACTTC.